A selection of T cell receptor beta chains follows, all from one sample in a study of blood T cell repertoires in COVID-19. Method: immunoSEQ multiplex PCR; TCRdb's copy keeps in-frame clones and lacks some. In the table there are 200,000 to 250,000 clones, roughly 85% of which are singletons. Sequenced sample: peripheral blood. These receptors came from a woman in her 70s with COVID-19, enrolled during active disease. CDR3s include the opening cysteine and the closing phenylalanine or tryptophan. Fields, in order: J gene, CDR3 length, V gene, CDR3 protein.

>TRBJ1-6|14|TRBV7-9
CASSLSRNNSPLHF
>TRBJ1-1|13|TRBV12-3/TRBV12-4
CASSFQGTTEAFF
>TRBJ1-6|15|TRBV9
CASSAGQGANSPLHF
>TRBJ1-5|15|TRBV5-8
CASSLAGGANQPQHF
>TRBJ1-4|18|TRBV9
CASSPSPGQGLLNEKLFF
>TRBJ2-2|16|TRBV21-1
CASSKVDLTTTGELFF
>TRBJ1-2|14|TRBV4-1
CASSQVLGGYGYTF
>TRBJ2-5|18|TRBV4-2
CASSIRGSPAGPQETQYF
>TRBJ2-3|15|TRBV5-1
CASSLGQGARDTQYF
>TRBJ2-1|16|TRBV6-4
CASSDSWRGSFNEQFF
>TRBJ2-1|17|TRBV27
CASNSPPGRGPYNEQFF
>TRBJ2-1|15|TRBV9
CASSVGGPVNNEQFF
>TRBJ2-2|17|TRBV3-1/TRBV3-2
CASSQGLAGGNTGELFF
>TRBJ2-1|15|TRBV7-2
CASAPSAGGSHEQFF
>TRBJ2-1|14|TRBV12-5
CASGLGGEGREQFF
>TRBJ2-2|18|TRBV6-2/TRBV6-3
CASSYSVRVPTNTGELFF
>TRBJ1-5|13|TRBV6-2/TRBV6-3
CASSFFRDQPQHF
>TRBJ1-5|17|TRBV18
CASSPFGTGRDDQPQHF
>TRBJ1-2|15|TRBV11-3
CASSARDRADYGYTF
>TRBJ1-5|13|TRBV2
CASSRQGAQPQHF
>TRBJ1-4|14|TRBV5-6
CASSPRVDSEKLFF
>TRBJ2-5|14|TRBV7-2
CASSLDSGQETQYF
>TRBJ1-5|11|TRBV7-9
CASRLNQPQHF
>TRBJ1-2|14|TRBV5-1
CASSLEVSWDGYTF
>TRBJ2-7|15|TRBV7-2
CASSSTSGGVREQYF
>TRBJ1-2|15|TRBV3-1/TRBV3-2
CASSQNTRLDYGYTF
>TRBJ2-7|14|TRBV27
CASSNLQGPYEQYF
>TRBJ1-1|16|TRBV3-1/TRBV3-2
CASSQTSDSLNTEAFF
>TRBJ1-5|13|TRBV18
CASSDSHDQPQHF
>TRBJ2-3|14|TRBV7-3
CASSLRGGTDTQYF
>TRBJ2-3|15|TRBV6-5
CASRLAGGSLDTQYF
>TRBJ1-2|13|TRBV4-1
CASSQDLAALYTF
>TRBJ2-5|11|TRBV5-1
CASREAETQYF
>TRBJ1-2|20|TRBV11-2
CASSLDQRVTGGVSNYGYTF
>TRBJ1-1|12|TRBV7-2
CASSLRYTEAFF
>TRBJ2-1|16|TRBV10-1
CASSEGQRPRNNEQFF
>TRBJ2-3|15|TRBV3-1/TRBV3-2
CASSQSGRATDTQYF
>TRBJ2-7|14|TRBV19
CASSKGTADLGQYF
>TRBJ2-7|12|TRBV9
CASSRDSYEQYF
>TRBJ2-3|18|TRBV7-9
CASSPLRPGQASTDTQYF
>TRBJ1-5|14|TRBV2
CASSEILGDQPQHF